The rows below give T cell receptor beta chains drawn from one sample of a study of shared clonotypes between healthy human individuals. Assay: immunoSEQ multiplex PCR; the TCRdb copy retains only in-frame clones and omits some. The profile shows over a million clones, approximately 98% of them singletons. What was sequenced was naive CD4+ T cells sorted from blood. Receptors originate from a man aged 25 to 40 in good health. The CDR3 runs from the conserved cysteine through the conserved F or W. Each record gives: clone size, D gene, V gene, J gene, CDR3 DNA, CDR3 protein. A D gene is named only where the DNA matches it firmly. A clone size is listed for some rows: how often the clone was seen (once, few, many), or a class if it is expanded.

NA	TRBD1	TRBV18	TRBJ2-1	TGTGCCAGCTCGCCCCGGGACAGGGGTTTTTCCTACAATGAGCAGTTCTTC	CASSPRDRGFSYNEQFF
NA	NA	TRBV5-1	TRBJ1-1	TGCGCCAGCAGCTTGAGCAGGGCTGAAGCTTTCTTT	CASSLSRAEAFF
NA	NA	TRBV7-9	TRBJ1-4	TGTGCCAGCAGTACCACGGGCCGCTCGCCGGATGAAAAACTGTTTTTT	CASSTTGRSPDEKLFF
NA	NA	TRBV5-6	TRBJ1-2	TGTGCCAGCAGTCAACGCCACTATGGCTACACCTTC	CASSQRHYGYTF
NA	NA	TRBV7-2	TRBJ2-2	TGTGCCAGCAGCCCACGGCCTCTAGGGGTCGGGGAGCTGTTTTTT	CASSPRPLGVGELFF
NA	TRBD1	TRBV18	TRBJ2-7	TGTGCCAGCTCCACCCTAGACAGGGCGGATATGCACGAGCAGTACTTC	CASSTLDRADMHEQYF
once	NA	TRBV7-9	TRBJ1-1	TGTGCCAGCAGCCCGGTTGGTGAAGCTTTCTTT	CASSPVGEAFF
once	NA	TRBV19	TRBJ1-5	TGTGCCAGCGGCACCGGGCATCAGCATTTT	CASGTGHQHF
NA	NA	TRBV27	TRBJ2-2	TGTGCCAGCAGTTTATATGGCAGGGTAGCGGCCGGGGAGCTGTTTTTT	CASSLYGRVAAGELFF
NA	NA	TRBV20-1	TRBJ2-5	TGCAGTGCCGTACAGGGAGAGACCCAGTACTTC	CSAVQGETQYF
NA	NA	TRBV28	TRBJ2-4	TGTGCCAGCAGTTCCCCGGGTTGGCCGAACATTCAGTACTTC	CASSSPGWPNIQYF
NA	NA	TRBV7-9	TRBJ1-3	TGTGCCAGCATCGTACCGGGAGCCCCCTCTGGAAACACCATATATTTT	CASIVPGAPSGNTIYF
NA	TRBD2	TRBV2	TRBJ2-1	TGTGCCAGCAGTAACGGACTAGCGGGAGACTACAATGAGCAGTTCTTC	CASSNGLAGDYNEQFF
NA	NA	TRBV2	TRBJ1-2	TGTGCCAGCAGGGCACAGCGTCCTAACTATGGCTACACCTTC	CASRAQRPNYGYTF
NA	TRBD2	TRBV5-1	TRBJ2-7	TGCGCCAGCAGTTCCCTCACTAGCGGGAGCTACGAGCAGTACTTC	CASSSLTSGSYEQYF
NA	NA	TRBV28	TRBJ2-1	TGTCCCAGGGGCGTCAAGAATGAGCAGTTCTTC	CPRGVKNEQFF
NA	NA	TRBV6-1	TRBJ2-7	TGTGCCAGCAGTGAAGGAAAGTTTCCTACCTACGAGCAGTACTTC	CASSEGKFPTYEQYF
NA	NA	TRBV5-1	TRBJ2-5	TGCGCCAGCGGGACGGCAGGGGGGCAAGAGACCCAGTACTTC	CASGTAGGQETQYF
NA	NA	TRBV28	TRBJ2-3	TGTGCCAGCAGTTTACCGATGAACGGGGGCACAGATACGCAGTATTTT	CASSLPMNGGTDTQYF
once	TRBD1	TRBV7-3	TRBJ2-1	TGTGCCAGCAGCTTAACAGGGGGCGTATACAATGAGCAGTTCTTC	CASSLTGGVYNEQFF
NA	TRBD1	TRBV9	TRBJ2-1	TGTGCCAGCAGCGAAACCGGGACAGGGGGCAATGAGCAGTTCTTC	CASSETGTGGNEQFF
NA	TRBD2	TRBV28	TRBJ2-4	TGTGCCAGCGGAGGAGTCCGGACAGGCTCACTAGCGGGAGTCTTC	CASGGVRTGSLAGVF
NA	TRBD2	TRBV7-9	TRBJ2-1	TGTGCCAGCAGCCCAGGGGCTAGCGGGAGTGGGGGTGAGCAGTTCTTC	CASSPGASGSGGEQFF
NA	NA	TRBV9	TRBJ2-7	TGTGCCAGCAGCGTAGAGGGCGAGGGCCACGAGCAGTACTTC	CASSVEGEGHEQYF
NA	TRBD1	TRBV5-4	TRBJ1-4	TGTGCCAGCAGCCCCAGGGGGGGTAATGAAAAACTGTTTTTT	CASSPRGGNEKLFF
once	TRBD1	TRBV18	TRBJ1-1	TGTGCCAGCTCCCCGACAGGGGCTGGGACTGAAGCTTTCTTT	CASSPTGAGTEAFF
NA	NA	TRBV10-3	TRBJ2-2	TGTGCCATCAGTGAGTCTTATGACAGGACCGGGGAGCTGTTTTTT	CAISESYDRTGELFF
NA	TRBD2	TRBV5-1	TRBJ2-7	TGCGCCAGCAGCGTTGACGGACTAGCGGGCGCCTACGAGCAGTACTTC	CASSVDGLAGAYEQYF
NA	TRBD1	TRBV29-1	TRBJ2-3	TGCAGCGGAAAACAGGGGCAGGGGAGCACAGATACGCAGTATTTT	CSGKQGQGSTDTQYF
NA	NA	TRBV27	TRBJ2-5	TGTGCCAGCAGACTTAGGGGCGCAGTCCAAGAGACCCAGTACTTC	CASRLRGAVQETQYF
NA	NA	TRBV29-1	TRBJ1-1	TGCAGCGGCCAGATGACAGAACTAAGCACTGAAGCTTTCTTT	CSGQMTELSTEAFF
NA	NA	TRBV9	TRBJ2-1	TGTGCCAGCAGCCCCCAGGCGAGCTCCTACAATGAGCAGTTCTTC	CASSPQASSYNEQFF
once	TRBD1	TRBV5-4	TRBJ2-7	TGTGCCAGCAGCTCCCCAGGGCAGGGGGCGCATGAGCAGTACTTC	CASSSPGQGAHEQYF
NA	NA	TRBV2	TRBJ1-5	TGTGCCAGCAGGGATTTTACACGCCAGCATTTT	CASRDFTRQHF
NA	NA	TRBV29-1	TRBJ1-2	TGCAGCGGCCGGTGGGCCTATGGCTACACCTTC	CSGRWAYGYTF
NA	NA	TRBV7-6	TRBJ1-1	TGTGCCAGCAGCTATGGGTCAGGGATCGGCACTGAAGCTTTCTTT	CASSYGSGIGTEAFF
NA	NA	TRBV6-1	TRBJ1-3	TGTGCCAGCAGTGAAATTGTGCAGGGACTCTCTGGAAACACCATATATTTT	CASSEIVQGLSGNTIYF
NA	TRBD2	TRBV12-5	TRBJ2-2	TGTGCTAGTGGGACTAGCGTCGGGGAGCTGTTTTTT	CASGTSVGELFF
NA	NA	TRBV5-1	TRBJ2-1	TGCGCCAGCAGCTTTGTGGGAGTGGCCAATGAGCAGTTCTTC	CASSFVGVANEQFF
NA	NA	TRBV19	TRBJ1-5	TGTGCCAGTAGTACCCTCGTCATCAGCAATCAGCCCCAGCATTTT	CASSTLVISNQPQHF
NA	NA	TRBV5-4	TRBJ2-7	TGTGCCAGCAGAATGAATACCTCTCCGGGTTACGAGCAGTACTTC	CASRMNTSPGYEQYF
NA	NA	TRBV12-5	TRBJ2-5	TGTGCTAGTGGTTTGGGGGATCGCGGGACCCAGTACTTC	CASGLGDRGTQYF
NA	NA	TRBV28	TRBJ2-5	TGTGCCAGCAGTTCCTTAACTAGGGGGATGGGGGAGACCCAGTACTTC	CASSSLTRGMGETQYF
NA	NA	TRBV19	TRBJ2-7	TGTGCCAGTTCTTCTGGCGGCACGGAGCAGTACTTC	CASSSGGTEQYF
NA	TRBD1	TRBV4-3	TRBJ2-5	TGCGCCAGCAGCAAAACCGGGACAGGGGTGAGCAGTGAGACCCAGTACTTC	CASSKTGTGVSSETQYF
NA	TRBD2	TRBV5-6	TRBJ2-1	TGTGCCAGCAGCTTGACTAGCGGGAGTATGAATGAGCAGTTCTTC	CASSLTSGSMNEQFF
once	TRBD1	TRBV6-1	TRBJ2-1	TGTGCCAGCAGTATCGACAGGGGAAATGAGCAGTTCTTC	CASSIDRGNEQFF
NA	NA	TRBV25-1	TRBJ1-4	TGTGCCAGCAGTAGGATGGGGTCCGGAACTAATGAAAAACTGTTTTTT	CASSRMGSGTNEKLFF
NA	NA	TRBV5-1	TRBJ2-7	TGCGCCAGCAGCTCAGCAGGAGTCGACGAGCAGTACTTC	CASSSAGVDEQYF
NA	TRBD1	TRBV6-4	TRBJ1-2	TGTGCCAGCAGTGACGAACAGGGGGGCAACTATGGCTACACCTTC	CASSDEQGGNYGYTF
NA	NA	TRBV7-2	TRBJ1-2	TGTGCCAGCAGCTTGACTGGACGAGATGGCTACACCTTC	CASSLTGRDGYTF
NA	NA	TRBV5-1	TRBJ1-2	TGCGCCAGCAGCTTGGCGGACGCCTCGGGGGGCGGTAATTCCTATGGCTACACCTTC	CASSLADASGGGNSYGYTF
NA	NA	TRBV11-2	TRBJ2-7	TGTGCCAGCAGCCCGACCCCTGGGACCAGGTCATCCTACGAGCAGTACTTC	CASSPTPGTRSSYEQYF
NA	NA	TRBV6-1	TRBJ1-2	TGTGCCAGCAGTGAAGACGCGGGAGGCTATGGCTACACCTTC	CASSEDAGGYGYTF
NA	TRBD1	TRBV23-1	TRBJ2-7	TGCGCCCTTGGGGACAGGGGGAACGACGAGCAGTACTTC	CALGDRGNDEQYF